The 3 T cell receptor beta chains reported below all come from one sample, sequenced in a study of blood T cell repertoires in COVID-19. TCRdb keeps only in-frame clones here, not all; method: immunoSEQ multiplex PCR. Among 250,000 to 300,000 clones, roughly 91% were seen once, and the ten largest hold around 10%. The sample was peripheral blood. These receptors were taken from a woman in her 30s with COVID-19, enrolled during active disease.

J is TRBJ1-2 and V is TRBV3-1 (or the pseudogene TRBV3-2); 7 bases line up with TRBD1. In germline, CDR1 is LGHDT, CDR2 YNNKEL (reference sequence). This CDR3 contains 14 residues. The trim removed 3 bases at V and 6 bases at J, leaving 7 bases unmatched. As DNA, the CDR3 is TGTGCCAGCAGCCACGTCGACAGGGCCGATGGCTACACCTTC. It codes for CASSHVDRADGYTF.

The chain employs TRBV5-1 and TRBJ1-1, with D perhaps TRBD1 (5 bases). CDR3 length: 13 amino acids. Germline CDR1 reads SGHRS; CDR2 reads YFSETQ. Trimming left V 0 bases short and J 7 bases short, with 10 bases between. The chain's CDR3 is CASSLDRTFEAFF. The CDR3, as DNA: TGCGCCAGCAGCTTGGACAGGACGTTTGAAGCTTTCTTT.

This chain joins TRBV27 and TRBJ1-2; TRBD1 matches 7 bases. The germline V gene has CDR1 MNHEY and CDR2 SMNVEV (reference sequence). The trim removed 3 bases at V and 3 bases at J, leaving 4 bases unmatched. The CDR3 is 14 residues long. Here the CDR3 reads CASSFQGGHYGYTF. Written as DNA, the CDR3 is TGTGCCAGCAGTTTTCAAGGGGGCCACTATGGCTACACCTTC.